The clone carrying this TCR beta chain was picked up many times. This sample is drawn from a study of read filtering for tumor transcriptome and immune sequencing. The wider study: The cohort had some 17 men and 14 women aged about 45 to 90, mean about 66 years. RNA-seq yielded only roughly 75 to 1,400 TCR reads, IR-seq about 4 to 10.27 million.

At the time of active disease, bone marrow was collected from every patient. V lost 6 bases, J lost 0 bases, and 14 bases lay in between. Germline CDR1 is SEHNR and CDR2 is FQNEAQ (reference sequence). This CDR3 contains 15 residues. This library used roughly 370 ng RNA and molecular barcoded adaptors spanning alpha/delta and beta/gamma chains. TCRdb reprocessed the reads via MiXCR and lists one record per CDR3 protein. The repertoire holds around 140,000 distinct CDR3 sequences, about 13% seen once, with 7% to 9% in the top ten. The specimen sequenced was a population of CD138-negative cells sorted from bone marrow. The clonotype was recovered from a donor at least 40 years old with multiple myeloma. The chain has TRBV7-9 and TRBJ1-1; D ambiguous. The CDR3 region is CASRILSGMNTEAFF. CDR3 DNA sequence: TGTGCCAGCAGGATTCTGAGTGGCATGAACACTGAAGCTTTCTTT.